The present T cell receptor (beta chain) was sequenced within a study of T cells in Graves' hyperthyroidism and ophthalmopathy. There were TCR beta CDR3 regions amplified from RNA transcripts. The HTBI primer set served for first-round RT-PCR of the TCR CDR3. In TCRdb, the multiplex PCR reads were re-called with MiXCR into one record per CDR3 protein. The sample records about 420,000 distinct CDR3 sequences, about a sixth being singletons. At least ten counts were recorded for this clonotype. Its antigen is still unknown. Overall study findings and caveats: By a 13 V-J model, ophthalmopathy was set apart from stable hyperthyroidism. In the blood, most expanded thyroid clonotypes above 0.001 appeared as well. A median about 6 months before onset, the model predicted ophthalmopathy.

The CDR3 covers 14 residues. V dropped 4 bases and J dropped 1 base, with 10 bases sitting between them. Germline CDR1 MDHEN, CDR2 SYDVKM. The chain joins TRBV28 to TRBJ2-5; D possibly uses TRBD1 or TRBD2 (6 bases each). Sequencing input: blood. This sequence was found in a woman between 18 and 29 years old with Graves' hyperthyroidism. The CDR3 protein is CASSYEGGQETQYF. In DNA, the CDR3 is TGTGCCAGCAGTTACGAGGGGGGCCAAGAGACCCAGTACTTC.